A single sample gave rise to the 9 T cell receptor beta chains below, sequenced in a study of PD-1 blockade in classical Hodgkin lymphoma (dated by TCRdb to 2020 to 2022). Receptor libraries were prepared by the immunoSEQ multiplex PCR assay. What TCRdb holds here is the immuneACCESS table cut down to in-frame rearrangements. Part of the clones is not present; checked against another copy, under half of the missing clones reflect an unresolved V gene, and the others are unexplained. In all, the sample holds roughly 38,000 clones, and about 88% of those were seen once. Of the sample, less than 7% falls within the top ten clones. Sample time point, as interpreted from the label and publication: cycle 2 day 1 (C2D1) of nivolumab. All trial patients had relapsed after autologous stem cell transplantation, with cohorts A, B and C differing in prior brentuximab vedotin exposure. This material consisted of peripheral blood mononuclear cells (PBMCs), taken before the second cycle of nivolumab. The receptors were gathered from a human donor with classical Hodgkin lymphoma.

V usage is TRBV10-3 and J usage is TRBJ2-3; 7 bases align to TRBD1. V lost 3 bases, J lost 5 bases, and 2 bases stayed unmatched. The germline CDR1 and CDR2 sequences are ENHRY and SYGVKD. This CDR3 has 13 amino acids. The CDR3 is CAISENRGDTQYF. The CDR3 nucleotides read TGTGCCATCAGTGAAAACAGGGGAGATACGCAGTATTTT.

The chain employs TRBV4-3 and TRBJ2-3, with D maybe TRBD2 (7 bases). This CDR3 is 17 amino acids long. V was clipped by 0 bases and J by 3 bases, with 16 bases between them. The germline V gene encodes CDR1 LGHNA and CDR2 YSLEER. In DNA form, the CDR3 reads TGCGCCAGCAGCCAAGATGTGGGGGGGGGCGGAACAGATACGCAGTATTTT. Its translation is CASSQDVGGGGTDTQYF.

The V and J genes are TRBV9 and TRBJ2-1; no reliable D call. This CDR3 contains 13 residues. Germline loops: CDR1 SGDLS, CDR2 YYNGEE. Trimming stripped 1 base from V and 6 bases from J, with 8 bases between. In DNA, the CDR3 is TGTGCCAGCAGCGTATCGTCGGGCAATGAGCAGTTCTTC. Translated: CASSVSSGNEQFF.

This chain connects TRBV28 to TRBJ1-6, with D maybe TRBD1 (5 bases). V gave up 4 bases and J gave up 6 bases, with 10 bases separating them. There are 14 residues in the CDR3. Germline CDR1 reads MDHEN; CDR2 reads SYDVKM. CDR3 bases: TGTGCCAGCAGTTCGGGGGGATCTAATTCACCCCTCCACTTT. It is translated as CASSSGGSNSPLHF.

This clone has a handful of counts. V is TRBV27 and J is TRBJ2-4; 7 nucleotides line up with TRBD1. This CDR3 comprises 14 residues. The trim removed 5 bases at V and 5 bases at J, leaving 6 bases unmatched. CDR1 and CDR2 (germline): MNHEY, SMNVEV (reference sequence). CDR3 bases: TGTGCCAGCAGTCACACAGGGGACGAAAACATTCAGTACTTC. This encodes CASSHTGDENIQYF.

J is TRBJ1-2 and V is TRBV5-1; a weak D match, TRBD1 (5 bases). Trimming shortened V by 4 bases and J by 8 bases, and 21 bases separated the two germline ends. Germline V gives CDR1 SGHRS, CDR2 YFSETQ. CDR3 length equals 15 residues. Here the CDR3 DNA reads TGCGCCAGCAGCCCCGGGGCGGGGTCATCTCGCGGCTACACCTTC. Its protein product is CASSPGAGSSRGYTF.

The chain joins TRBV28 to TRBJ2-7; D is uncertain. V was cut by 5 bases and J by 4 bases, with 15 bases left in between. The germline CDR1 and CDR2 sequences are MDHEN and SYDVKM. CDR3 length: 14 residues. The CDR3 nucleotides read TGTGCCAGCAGTCCCCCCGGGCCTTCATACGAGCAGTACTTC. Protein: CASSPPGPSYEQYF.

This sequence joins TRBV27 and TRBJ2-7; D might be TRBD1 (6 bases). V dropped 3 bases and J dropped 5 bases, with 14 bases sitting between them. This CDR3 has 14 residues. The germline V gene encodes CDR1 MNHEY and CDR2 SMNVEV (reference sequence). In DNA, the CDR3 is TGTGCCAGCAGTTTGTACAGGGAATGGGACGAGCAGTACTTC. Encoded protein: CASSLYREWDEQYF.

There are a few counts of this clone. This chain uses TRBV7-9 with TRBJ2-5, with D perhaps assigned TRBD1 or TRBD2 (5 bases each). This CDR3 is built from 14 residues. Germline loops: CDR1 SEHNR, CDR2 FQNEAQ (reference sequence). Trimming removed 6 bases at V and 0 bases at J, with 11 bases between. The CDR3 DNA reads as TGTGCCAGCAGTGTTCCGGGACACCAAGAGACCCAGTACTTC. As protein: CASSVPGHQETQYF.